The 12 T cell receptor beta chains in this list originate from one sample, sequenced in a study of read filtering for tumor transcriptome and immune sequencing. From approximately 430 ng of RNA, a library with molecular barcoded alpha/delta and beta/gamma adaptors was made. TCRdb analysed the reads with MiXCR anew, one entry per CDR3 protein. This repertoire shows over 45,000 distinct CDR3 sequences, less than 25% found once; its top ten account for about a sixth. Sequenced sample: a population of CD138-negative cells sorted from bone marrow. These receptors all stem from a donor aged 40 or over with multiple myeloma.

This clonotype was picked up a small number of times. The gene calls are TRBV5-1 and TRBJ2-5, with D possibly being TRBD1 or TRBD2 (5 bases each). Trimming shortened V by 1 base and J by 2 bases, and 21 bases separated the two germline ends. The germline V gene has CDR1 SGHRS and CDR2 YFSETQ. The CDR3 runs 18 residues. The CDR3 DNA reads TGCGCCAGCAGCTTGCAGTCGGGACCACCGCCATCACAAGAGACCCAGTACTTC. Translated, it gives CASSLQSGPPPSQETQYF.

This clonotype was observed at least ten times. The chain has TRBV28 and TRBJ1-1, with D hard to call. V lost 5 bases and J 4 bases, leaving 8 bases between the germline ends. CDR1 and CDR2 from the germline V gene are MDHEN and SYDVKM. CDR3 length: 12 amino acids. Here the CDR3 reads CASSTPTTEAFF. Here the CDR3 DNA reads TGTGCCAGCAGTACCCCCACCACTGAAGCTTTCTTT.

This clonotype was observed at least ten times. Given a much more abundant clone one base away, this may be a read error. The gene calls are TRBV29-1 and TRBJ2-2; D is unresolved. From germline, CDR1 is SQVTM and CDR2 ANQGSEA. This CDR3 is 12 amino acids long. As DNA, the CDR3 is TGCAGGGTTCTAGGCAGCACCGGGGAGCTGTTTTTT. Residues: CRVLGSTGELFF.

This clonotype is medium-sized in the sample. The chain's CDR3 is CASSEVREGRNNEQFF. The CDR3 nucleotides are TGTGCCAGCAGTGAAGTCAGAGAGGGACGGAACAATGAGCAGTTCTTC. V is TRBV25-1 and J is TRBJ2-1; D is possibly TRBD1 or TRBD2 (5 bases each). Germline V lookup: CDR1 MGHDK, CDR2 SYGVNS. Deletions cut 2 bases from V and 5 bases from J, with 16 bases between. The CDR3 sequence is 16 residues long. Based on the CDR3 plus reference TRBV25-1 and TRBJ2-1, the full variable domain is EADIYQTPRYLVIGTGKKITLECSQTMGHDKMYWYQQDPGMELHLIHYSYGVNSTEKGDLSSESTVSRIRTEHFPLTLESARPSHTSQYLCASSEVREGRNNEQFFGPGTRLTVL.

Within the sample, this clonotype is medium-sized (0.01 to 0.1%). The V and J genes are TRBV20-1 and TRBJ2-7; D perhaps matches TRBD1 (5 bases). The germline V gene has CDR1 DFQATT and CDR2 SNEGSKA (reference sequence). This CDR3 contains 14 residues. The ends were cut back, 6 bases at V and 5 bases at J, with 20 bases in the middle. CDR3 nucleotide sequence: TGCAGTGCCCCCTGGGCGGCAGGGTTCCACGAGCAGTACTTC. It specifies CSAPWAAGFHEQYF.

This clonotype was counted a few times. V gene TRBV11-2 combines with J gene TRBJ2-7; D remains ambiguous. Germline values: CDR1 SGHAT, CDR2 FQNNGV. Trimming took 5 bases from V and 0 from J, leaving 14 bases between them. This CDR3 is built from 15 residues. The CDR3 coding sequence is TGTGCCAGCAGCGAGAATCCGGGCTACTCCTACGAGCAGTACTTC. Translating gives CASSENPGYSYEQYF.

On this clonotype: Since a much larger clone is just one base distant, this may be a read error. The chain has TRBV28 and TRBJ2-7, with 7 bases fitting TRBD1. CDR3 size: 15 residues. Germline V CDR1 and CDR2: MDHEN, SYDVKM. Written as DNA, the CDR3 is TGTGCCAGCAGTGGTGGACAGGCCGCCTCCTACGAGCGGTACTTC. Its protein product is CASSGGQAASYERYF.

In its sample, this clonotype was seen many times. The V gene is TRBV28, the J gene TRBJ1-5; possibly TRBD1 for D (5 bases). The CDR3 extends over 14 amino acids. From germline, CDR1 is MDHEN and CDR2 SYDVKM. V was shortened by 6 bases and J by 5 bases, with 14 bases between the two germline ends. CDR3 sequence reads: CASSDGTAYQPQHF. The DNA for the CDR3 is TGTGCCAGCAGCGACGGGACGGCCTATCAGCCCCAGCATTTT. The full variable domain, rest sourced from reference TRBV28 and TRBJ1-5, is DVKVTQSSRYLVKRTGEKVFLECVQDMDHENMFWYRQDPGLGLRLIYFSYDVKMKEKGDIPEGYSVSREKKERFSLILESASTNQTSMYLCASSDGTAYQPQHFGDGTRLSIL.

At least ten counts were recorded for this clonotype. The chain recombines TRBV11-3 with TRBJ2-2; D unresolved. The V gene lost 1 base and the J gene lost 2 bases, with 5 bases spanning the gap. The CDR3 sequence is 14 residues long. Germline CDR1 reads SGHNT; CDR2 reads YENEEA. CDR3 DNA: TGTGCCAGCAGCTTAGGACACAACACCGGGGAGCTGTTTTTT. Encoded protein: CASSLGHNTGELFF.

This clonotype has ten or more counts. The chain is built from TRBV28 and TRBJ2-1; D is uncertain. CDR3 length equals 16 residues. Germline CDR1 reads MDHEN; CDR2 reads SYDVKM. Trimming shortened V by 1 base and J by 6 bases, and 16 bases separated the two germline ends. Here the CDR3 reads CASSLSADPMINEQFF. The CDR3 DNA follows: TGTGCCAGCAGTTTATCGGCAGACCCAATGATCAATGAGCAGTTCTTC.

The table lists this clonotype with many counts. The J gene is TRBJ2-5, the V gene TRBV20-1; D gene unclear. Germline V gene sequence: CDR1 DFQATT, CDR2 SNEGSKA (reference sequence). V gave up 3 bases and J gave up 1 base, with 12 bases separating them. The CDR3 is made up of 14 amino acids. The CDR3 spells CSASSPLLQETQYF. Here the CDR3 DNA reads TGCAGTGCTAGTTCTCCTCTGCTCCAAGAGACCCAGTACTTC.

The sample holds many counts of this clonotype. In DNA form, the CDR3 reads TGTGCCAGCAGCTCCGGGGGGCAGCCCTACGAGCAGTACTTC. This translates into CASSSGGQPYEQYF. The chain combines TRBV7-9 with TRBJ2-7; D is possibly TRBD2 (7 bases). The CDR3 consists of 14 residues. The germline V gene encodes CDR1 SEHNR and CDR2 FQNEAQ (reference sequence). The V and J ends lost 4 bases and 2 bases respectively, with 12 bases between them.